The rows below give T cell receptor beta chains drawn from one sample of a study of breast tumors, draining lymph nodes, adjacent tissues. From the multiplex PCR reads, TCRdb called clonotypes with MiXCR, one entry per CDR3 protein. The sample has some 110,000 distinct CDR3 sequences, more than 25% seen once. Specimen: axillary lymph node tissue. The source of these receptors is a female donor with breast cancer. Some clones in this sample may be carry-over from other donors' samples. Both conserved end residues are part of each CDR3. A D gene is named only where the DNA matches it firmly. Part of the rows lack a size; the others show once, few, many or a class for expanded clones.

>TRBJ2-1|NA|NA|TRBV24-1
TGTGCCACCAGTGCCAGACGATGGTCGAGCTCCTACAGTGAGCAGTTCTTC
CATSARRWSSSYSEQFF
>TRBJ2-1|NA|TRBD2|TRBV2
TGTGCCAGCACTACGGGACTAGCACAGGGGAGCTCCTACAATGAGCAGTTCTTC
CASTTGLAQGSSYNEQFF
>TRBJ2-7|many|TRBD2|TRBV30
TGTGCCTGGAGTCCCACTAGCGGGAAGTTCACCTACGAGCAGTACTTC
CAWSPTSGKFTYEQYF
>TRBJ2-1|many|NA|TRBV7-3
TGTGCCAGCAGCCGAGACCGGGACTCTGCTTCCAATGAGCAGTTCTTC
CASSRDRDSASNEQFF
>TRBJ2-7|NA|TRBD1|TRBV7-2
TGTGCCAGCAGGCGTGGACAGGGGAACACCGGGGAGCAGTACTTC
CASRRGQGNTGEQYF
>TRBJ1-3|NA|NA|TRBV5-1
TGCGCCAGCAGCGGAGGGGCAGAGGCTGGAAACACCATATATTTT
CASSGGAEAGNTIYF
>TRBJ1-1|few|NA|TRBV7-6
TGTGCCAGCAGCTTAGCGACCGGGATGATGAGCACTGAAGCTTGCTTT
CASSLATGMMSTEACF
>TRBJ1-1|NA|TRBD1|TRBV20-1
TGCAGTGCCAGGGGACAGATGAACACTGAAGCTTTCTTT
CSARGQMNTEAFF
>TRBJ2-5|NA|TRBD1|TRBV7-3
TGTGCCAGCACTACAGGGGACGAGACCCAGCACTTC
CASTTGDETQHF
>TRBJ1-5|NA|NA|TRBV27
TGTGCCAGCAGTACCCCCCTGTCGACAGCCTCATATAGCAATCAGCCCCAGCATTTT
CASSTPLSTASYSNQPQHF
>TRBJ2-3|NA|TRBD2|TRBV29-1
TGCAGCGTTTACGGGGGGGCGTCCTACAATGAGCAGTATTTT
CSVYGGASYNEQYF
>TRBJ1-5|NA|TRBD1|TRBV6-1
TGTGCCAGCAGTCGACCGGGACAGGGTGGTCAGCCCCAGCATTTT
CASSRPGQGGQPQHF
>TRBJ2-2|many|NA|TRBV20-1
TGCAGTGCTAGCGACAGAAACACCGGGGAGCTGTTTTTT
CSASDRNTGELFF
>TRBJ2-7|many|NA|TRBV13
TGTGCCAGCAGCTTAGGGGACCGGGACCCCCTCTACGAGCAGTACTTC
CASSLGDRDPLYEQYF
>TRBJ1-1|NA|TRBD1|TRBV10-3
TGTGCCATCAGCCGGACAGGGGACACTGAAGCTTTCTTT
CAISRTGDTEAFF
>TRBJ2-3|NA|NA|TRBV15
TGTGCCACCAGCAGACAGAGAGATACGCAGTATTTT
CATSRQRDTQYF
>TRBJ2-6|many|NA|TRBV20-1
TGCAGTGCTAGACCGTCCGGTCCCGGGGCCAACGTCCTGACTTTC
CSARPSGPGANVLTF
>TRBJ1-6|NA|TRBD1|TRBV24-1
TGTGCCACCAGTGAGGGAGGACAGGGAAAGAATTCACCCCTCCACTTT
CATSEGGQGKNSPLHF
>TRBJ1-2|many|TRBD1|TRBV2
TGTGCCAGCAGTGAAGCTACTCCTACAGGGGTTATAGACTATGGCTACACCTTC
CASSEATPTGVIDYGYTF
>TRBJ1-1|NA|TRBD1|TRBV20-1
TGCAGTGCTGGAGGGGGGACAGGGAAGAACACTGAAGCTTTCTTT
CSAGGGTGKNTEAFF
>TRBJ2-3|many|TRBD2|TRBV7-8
TGTGCCAGCAGCTTACCCCTAGCGGGGGCCACAGATACGCAGTATTTT
CASSLPLAGATDTQYF
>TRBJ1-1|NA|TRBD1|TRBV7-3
TGTGCCAGCAGCTTAGAGGGGGCAGGTGAAGCTTTCTTT
CASSLEGAGEAFF
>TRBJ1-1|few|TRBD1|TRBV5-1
TGCGCCAGCAGCTTGCTCGACAGGGCGATCACTGAAGCTTTCTTT
CASSLLDRAITEAFF
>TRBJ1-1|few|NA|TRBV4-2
TGTGCCAGCAGCGAATCAAACACTGAAGCTTTCTTT
CASSESNTEAFF
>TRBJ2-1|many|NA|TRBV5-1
TGCGCCAGCAGCGTGGAGAGCTATTCCTACAATGAGCAGTTCTTC
CASSVESYSYNEQFF